The 15 T cell receptor beta chains below come from one sample, sequenced in a study of T cell clonality in common variable immunodeficiency. Only in-frame clones appear in the TCRdb table, and some are missing; sequencing was by immunoSEQ multiplex PCR. The sample has around 57,000 clones, none seen only once. The sequenced sample was peripheral blood mononuclear cells. These receptors all stem from a person aged 18 to 75 in good health.

This clone was recorded at least ten times. The CDR3 extends 3 residues past the end of the read, so its final part is completed from the germline J gene. The chain employs TRBV7-3 and TRBJ1-1; D is unclear. The CDR3 extends over 13 amino acids. Trimming took 2 bases from V and 4 from J, leaving 8 bases between them. Germline assignment: CDR1 SGHTA and CDR2 FQGTGA. This CDR3 reads CASSLAPSTEAFF. Incomplete CDR3 DNA: TGTGCCAGCAGCTTAGCGCCGAGCACTGAA.

This clone was counted ten times or more. CDR3 sequence: CASSLIRGSPHEQYF. The part of the CDR3 DNA that was read is TGCGCCAGCAGCTTGATACGGGGTTCCCCCCACGAG. The V gene is TRBV5-1, the J gene TRBJ2-7; D is perhaps TRBD2 (5 bases). Read data end 3 residues before the CDR3 end; the end is taken from the germline J gene. This CDR3 contains 15 residues. The germline CDR1 and CDR2 sequences are SGHRS and YFSETQ. Trimming pared 1 base from V and 5 bases from J, leaving 16 bases between.

To note about this clone: The sequenced fragment ends 3 residues before the CDR3 boundary, so the rest is inferred from the germline J gene. This chain uses TRBV30 with TRBJ1-4; 8 bases are a match to TRBD1. CDR3 size: 15 residues. Germline-derived CDR1 and CDR2 are GTSNPN and SVGIG (reference sequence). CDR3 DNA, as far as it was read: TGTGCCTGGAGCACCCGACAGGGGTCGGGTTCACCA. Its translation is CAWSTRQGSGSP. The complete CDR3 protein is CAWSTRQGSGSPLFF.

This clone was recorded at least ten times. The read gets to within 3 residues of the CDR3 end, and the germline J gene fills in the rest. This chain links TRBV10-3 with TRBJ2-1; 15 bases agree with TRBD2. The length of the CDR3 is 17 residues. Trimming removed 6 bases from V and 9 bases from J; junction bases left unmatched: 12. Germline V gives CDR1 ENHRY, CDR2 SYGVKD. Here the CDR3 reads CAISPSGLAGGGGEQFF. The part of the CDR3 DNA that was read is TGTGCCATCAGCCCCTCTGGACTAGCGGGAGGGGGCGGTGAG.

This clone was detected many times. Coverage ceases 3 residues before the CDR3 finishes, and the germline J gene fills in the end. J is TRBJ2-7 and V is TRBV11-2; 10 nucleotides align to TRBD2. Trimming at V came to 3 bases and at J to 6 bases, leaving 8 bases not matched to a gene. The germline CDR1 and CDR2 sequences are SGHAT and FQNNGV. The CDR3 runs to 15 residues. CDR3 DNA (partial): TGTGCCAGCAGCTTTGGCGGGACTAGCGAGGGCGAG. Translated: CASSFGGTSEGE. The whole CDR3 protein is CASSFGGTSEGEQYF.

Regarding this clone: The sequenced fragment ends 3 residues before the CDR3 boundary, so the rest is inferred from the germline J gene. The chain employs TRBV20-1 and TRBJ2-5; 7 nucleotides align to TRBD1. The V segment lost 6 bases and the J segment 3 bases; nucleotides outside the gene matches: 4. Germline CDR1 and CDR2: DFQATT and SNEGSKA (reference sequence). This CDR3 comprises 12 residues. CDR3 protein: CSANDREETQYF. CDR3 DNA, as far as it was read: TGCAGTGCCAATGACAGGGAAGAGACC.

There are many counts of this clone. The CDR3 end falls 3 residues outside the read, so it is completed with the germline J gene. This rearrangement joins TRBV20-1 to TRBJ2-7; 9 bases are shared with TRBD2. The CDR3 sequence is 13 residues long. Per germline, CDR1 DFQATT and CDR2 SNEGSKA (reference sequence). V gave up 1 base and J gave up 6 bases; unmatched junction bases: 4. CDR3 sequence: CSARVASGTEQYF. The DNA read from the CDR3 is TGCAGTGCTAGAGTGGCTAGCGGGACCGAG.

In its sample, this clone was seen many times. The CDR3 end is not reached by the read, which stops 3 residues before it; the germline J gene fills it in. The rearrangement uses TRBV30 and TRBJ2-7; no clear D gene. Trimming removed 2 bases at V and 5 bases at J, with 4 bases between. The CDR3 is 10 amino acids. Germline V lookup: CDR1 GTSNPN, CDR2 SVGIG (reference sequence). CDR3 bases read: TGTGCCTGGAGTATAAACGAG. It codes for CAWSINE. The entire CDR3 is CAWSINEQYF. Based on the CDR3 plus reference TRBV30 and TRBJ2-7, the full variable domain is SQTIHQWPATLVQPVGSPLSLECTVEGTSNPNLYWYRQAAGRGLQLLFYSVGIGQISSEVPQNLSASRPQDRQFILSSKKLLLSDSGFYLCAWSINEQYFGPGTRLTVT.

This clone appeared a few times. CDR3 bases read: TGTGCCAGCAGCCACGGGGGACCCATGGGGGATGAG. It encodes CASSHGGPMGDE. The entire CDR3 protein reads CASSHGGPMGDEQFF. V gene TRBV7-2 combines with J gene TRBJ2-1, with D perhaps TRBD2 (6 bases). The read terminates 3 residues before the CDR3 end, so the remaining end is supplied by the germline J gene. The V and J ends lost 5 bases and 8 bases respectively, with 19 bases between them. The CDR3 length is 15 residues. The germline V gene encodes CDR1 SGHTA and CDR2 FQGNSA.

The table lists this clone with many counts. The read comes to an end 3 residues before the CDR3 does, leaving the germline J gene to fill in the end. The V and J genes are TRBV10-1 and TRBJ2-3, with TRBD2 identical over 9 bases. CDR1 and CDR2 from the germline V gene are WNHNN and SYGVQD (reference sequence). This CDR3 is 13 amino acids long. CDR3 residues: CASSESSGSSQYF. The part of the CDR3 DNA that was read is TGCGCCAGCAGTGAAAGTAGCGGGAGCTCG.

A remark on this clone: The read ends 3 residues before the CDR3 terminus; that terminus is restored from the germline J gene. J is TRBJ1-2 and V is TRBV7-6; D may be TRBD1 (5 bases). The CDR3 runs 16 residues. The germline CDR1 and CDR2 sequences are SGHVS and FNYEAQ. The CDR3 DNA, read in part, is TGTGCCAGCAGCTGGGGACTAGCTGCTGGTTCAGATACC. Translated, it gives CASSWGLAAGSDT. The complete CDR3 reads CASSWGLAAGSDTYTF.

The sample holds many counts of this clone. The read falls 3 residues short of the CDR3 end, and the missing part is taken from the germline J gene. The chain uses TRBV20-1 and TRBJ2-7, with TRBD2 identical over 9 bases. Germline V gene sequence: CDR1 DFQATT, CDR2 SNEGSKA (reference sequence). The length of the CDR3 is 14 residues. J lost 4 bases, V lost 5 bases, and 9 bases had no gene match. The CDR3: CSAWVRGRDYEQYF. CDR3 DNA, as far as it was read: TGCAGTGCTTGGGTCCGCGGGAGGGATTACGAG.

This clone occurred many times. Read data end 3 residues before the CDR3 end; the end is taken from the germline J gene. This chain uses TRBV29-1 with TRBJ2-2; D is possibly TRBD1 (5 bases). There are 13 residues in the CDR3. Germline-derived CDR1 and CDR2 are SQVTM and ANQGSEA. Trimming removed 2 bases from V and 7 bases from J, with 11 bases in between. The CDR3 reads CSVEQGFHGELFF. CDR3 bases read: TGCAGCGTTGAACAGGGTTTCCACGGGGAG.

The sample holds many counts of this clone. Read sequence stops 3 residues before the CDR3 end, and the germline J gene provides the missing end. The chain recombines TRBV29-1 with TRBJ2-3, with TRBD1 matching 7 bases. The germline gives CDR1 SQVTM, CDR2 ANQGSEA. V lost 5 bases and J lost 6; bases outside the gene matches: 8. CDR3 length: 13 residues. The DNA read from the CDR3 is TGCAGCGTTAATGAGGGGGCATGGGATACG. Its protein is CSVNEGAWDT. The entire CDR3 protein reads CSVNEGAWDTQYF.

The table lists this clone with many counts. CDR3 sequence reads: CAWDRGGQPQHF. The covered CDR3 bases are TGTGCCTGGGACAGGGGAGGCCAGCCC. This chain connects TRBV30 to TRBJ1-5; 8 nucleotides align to TRBD1. The DNA ends 3 residues before the CDR3 does, and the rest of the CDR3 is filled in from the germline J gene. V dropped 5 bases and J dropped 7; count of bases not matched to a gene: 4. Germline-derived CDR1 and CDR2 are GTSNPN and SVGIG (reference sequence). The CDR3 is made up of 12 amino acids.